A selection of T cell receptor beta chains follows, all from one sample in a study of shared clonotypes between healthy human individuals. Sequencing used immunoSEQ multiplex PCR; TCRdb keeps in-frame clones, though not all of them. The profile shows about 680,000 clones, around four fifths of them singletons. The sequenced sample was memory CD4+ T cells sorted from blood. The receptors here all came from a young woman in good health. The CDR3 runs from the conserved cysteine through the conserved F or W. The order of the fields is clone size, J gene, D gene, V gene, CDR3 length, CDR3 protein, CDR3 DNA. A D gene is named only where the DNA matches it firmly. Only part of the rows carry a size: once, few, many, or a class if the clone is expanded.

clone size: .; J gene: TRBJ2-3; D gene: .; V gene: TRBV6-4; CDR3 length: 13; CDR3 protein: CASSEARTDTQYF; CDR3 DNA: TGTGCCAGCAGTGAGGCCCGCACAGATACGCAGTATTTT
clone size: .; J gene: TRBJ1-2; D gene: TRBD1; V gene: TRBV7-9; CDR3 length: 14; CDR3 protein: CASSPPGGEYGYTF; CDR3 DNA: TGTGCCAGCAGCCCACCAGGGGGAGAGTATGGCTACACCTTC
clone size: .; J gene: TRBJ2-6; D gene: .; V gene: TRBV7-7; CDR3 length: 15; CDR3 protein: CASSLDGDGANVLTF; CDR3 DNA: TGTGCCAGCAGCTTAGACGGGGATGGGGCCAACGTCCTGACTTTC
clone size: .; J gene: TRBJ2-3; D gene: .; V gene: TRBV28; CDR3 length: 16; CDR3 protein: CASSTTGAGGPDTQYF; CDR3 DNA: TGTGCCAGCAGTACCACTGGGGCCGGGGGACCAGATACGCAGTATTTT
clone size: .; J gene: TRBJ2-1; D gene: TRBD2; V gene: TRBV10-3; CDR3 length: 19; CDR3 protein: CAISESALAEVSSYNEQFF; CDR3 DNA: TGTGCCATCAGTGAGTCGGCGCTAGCGGAGGTGTCCTCCTACAATGAGCAGTTCTTC
clone size: .; J gene: TRBJ2-5; D gene: TRBD1; V gene: TRBV13; CDR3 length: 14; CDR3 protein: CASSLVRDRETQYF; CDR3 DNA: TGTGCCAGCAGCTTAGTGAGGGACAGAGAGACCCAGTACTTC
clone size: .; J gene: TRBJ2-3; D gene: TRBD2; V gene: TRBV5-1; CDR3 length: 16; CDR3 protein: CASSLPGGPSTDTQYF; CDR3 DNA: TGCGCCAGCAGCTTGCCGGGAGGGCCAAGCACAGATACGCAGTATTTT
clone size: .; J gene: TRBJ2-7; D gene: .; V gene: TRBV27; CDR3 length: 12; CDR3 protein: CASIGGGYEQYF; CDR3 DNA: TGTGCCAGCATCGGGGGCGGCTACGAGCAGTACTTC
clone size: .; J gene: TRBJ2-1; D gene: TRBD2; V gene: TRBV11-2; CDR3 length: 15; CDR3 protein: CASSDTGLGYNEQFF; CDR3 DNA: TGTGCCAGCAGCGACACGGGACTAGGCTACAATGAGCAGTTCTTC
clone size: .; J gene: TRBJ2-7; D gene: .; V gene: TRBV10-3; CDR3 length: 12; CDR3 protein: CAVRTGSYEQYF; CDR3 DNA: TGTGCCGTTAGGACTGGCTCCTACGAGCAGTACTTC
clone size: .; J gene: TRBJ1-5; D gene: .; V gene: TRBV7-2; CDR3 length: 13; CDR3 protein: CASSYQQDQPQHF; CDR3 DNA: TGTGCCAGCAGCTATCAGCAGGATCAGCCCCAGCATTTT
clone size: .; J gene: TRBJ2-1; D gene: TRBD2; V gene: TRBV19; CDR3 length: 16; CDR3 protein: CASSTPGGNRPDEQFF; CDR3 DNA: TGTGCCAGTAGTACCCCGGGGGGGAATAGGCCCGATGAGCAGTTCTTC
clone size: .; J gene: TRBJ2-1; D gene: .; V gene: TRBV7-3; CDR3 length: 17; CDR3 protein: CASSLRGGADQNNEQFF; CDR3 DNA: TGTGCCAGCAGCTTAAGGGGCGGCGCCGACCAAAACAATGAGCAGTTCTTC
clone size: .; J gene: TRBJ2-2; D gene: .; V gene: TRBV6-5; CDR3 length: 14; CDR3 protein: CASSLRTHTGELFF; CDR3 DNA: TGTGCCAGCAGTTTGAGGACCCACACCGGGGAGCTGTTTTTT
clone size: once; J gene: TRBJ2-5; D gene: .; V gene: TRBV6-1; CDR3 length: 13; CDR3 protein: CASSEVGRETQYF; CDR3 DNA: TGTGCCAGCAGTGAAGTAGGGAGGGAGACCCAGTACTTC
clone size: .; J gene: TRBJ2-3; D gene: .; V gene: TRBV5-1; CDR3 length: 17; CDR3 protein: CASSFVWPRTTTDTQYF; CDR3 DNA: TGCGCCAGCAGCTTCGTCTGGCCACGTACCACCACAGATACGCAGTATTTT
clone size: many; J gene: TRBJ2-3; D gene: .; V gene: TRBV7-6; CDR3 length: 15; CDR3 protein: CASSLVGQKTDTQYF; CDR3 DNA: TGTGCCAGCAGCTTAGTGGGTCAGAAGACAGATACGCAGTATTTT
clone size: .; J gene: TRBJ2-7; D gene: .; V gene: TRBV4-2; CDR3 length: 14; CDR3 protein: CASSQALDSYEQYF; CDR3 DNA: TGTGCCAGCAGCCAGGCCCTGGACTCCTACGAGCAGTACTTC
clone size: many; J gene: TRBJ2-3; D gene: TRBD1; V gene: TRBV7-9; CDR3 length: 13; CDR3 protein: CASRQGGTDTQYF; CDR3 DNA: TGTGCCAGCAGACAGGGGGGCACAGATACGCAGTATTTT
clone size: few; J gene: TRBJ1-1; D gene: .; V gene: TRBV6-1; CDR3 length: 13; CDR3 protein: CASSEQEPTEAFF; CDR3 DNA: TGTGCCAGCAGTGAACAGGAGCCTACTGAAGCTTTCTTT
clone size: .; J gene: TRBJ2-5; D gene: .; V gene: TRBV6-6; CDR3 length: 14; CDR3 protein: CASSYSSIGAYQYF; CDR3 DNA: TGTGCCAGCAGTTACTCCTCAATTGGGGCCTACCAGTACTTC
clone size: .; J gene: TRBJ2-7; D gene: .; V gene: TRBV29-1; CDR3 length: 12; CDR3 protein: CSVEMGANEQYF; CDR3 DNA: TGCAGCGTTGAGATGGGGGCCAACGAGCAGTACTTC
clone size: .; J gene: TRBJ2-3; D gene: .; V gene: TRBV11-2; CDR3 length: 15; CDR3 protein: CASSPLGDVTDTQYF; CDR3 DNA: TGTGCCAGCAGCCCCCTGGGAGATGTGACAGATACGCAGTATTTT
clone size: .; J gene: TRBJ2-2; D gene: .; V gene: TRBV5-1; CDR3 length: 13; CDR3 protein: CASRDPRTGELFF; CDR3 DNA: TGCGCCAGCAGGGATCCGAGGACCGGGGAGCTGTTTTTT
clone size: few; J gene: TRBJ2-1; D gene: TRBD2; V gene: TRBV19; CDR3 length: 15; CDR3 protein: CASSSEREANNEQFF; CDR3 DNA: TGTGCCAGTAGTTCCGAGCGGGAGGCCAACAATGAGCAGTTCTTC
clone size: .; J gene: TRBJ2-2; D gene: TRBD2; V gene: TRBV5-4; CDR3 length: 15; CDR3 protein: CASSFGLAGTGELFF; CDR3 DNA: TGTGCCAGCAGCTTTGGACTAGCGGGCACCGGGGAGCTGTTTTTT
clone size: .; J gene: TRBJ1-6; D gene: TRBD1; V gene: TRBV4-1; CDR3 length: 18; CDR3 protein: CASSQDNRWTGLGSPLHF; CDR3 DNA: TGCGCCAGCAGCCAAGACAACCGGTGGACAGGGCTCGGGTCACCCCTCCACTTT
clone size: .; J gene: TRBJ2-7; D gene: .; V gene: TRBV5-5; CDR3 length: 18; CDR3 protein: CASSLAGGLSLRAYEQYF; CDR3 DNA: TGTGCCAGCAGCTTGGCCGGGGGGCTAAGTCTCAGGGCGTACGAGCAGTACTTC
clone size: .; J gene: TRBJ2-7; D gene: .; V gene: TRBV6-5; CDR3 length: 12; CDR3 protein: CASSPWQYEQYF; CDR3 DNA: TGTGCCAGCAGTCCCTGGCAGTACGAGCAGTACTTC
clone size: many; J gene: TRBJ1-2; D gene: .; V gene: TRBV11-2; CDR3 length: 15; CDR3 protein: CASSLDRGGEYGYTF; CDR3 DNA: TGTGCCAGCAGCTTAGATCGCGGGGGGGAATATGGCTACACCTTC
clone size: .; J gene: TRBJ2-5; D gene: TRBD2; V gene: TRBV4-2; CDR3 length: 15; CDR3 protein: CASSQSGGRGETQYF; CDR3 DNA: TGTGCCAGCAGCCAAAGCGGCGGGAGGGGAGAGACCCAGTACTTC
clone size: .; J gene: TRBJ1-5; D gene: .; V gene: TRBV28; CDR3 length: 18; CDR3 protein: CASSTSWGGLATVQPQHF; CDR3 DNA: TGTGCCAGCAGTACTTCATGGGGCGGGTTAGCTACCGTACAGCCCCAGCATTTT
clone size: .; J gene: TRBJ2-5; D gene: TRBD1; V gene: TRBV7-2; CDR3 length: 16; CDR3 protein: CASSFFGQGVGETQYF; CDR3 DNA: TGTGCCAGCAGCTTTTTCGGGCAGGGGGTTGGAGAGACCCAGTACTTC
clone size: .; J gene: TRBJ1-1; D gene: TRBD1; V gene: TRBV19; CDR3 length: 13; CDR3 protein: CASRMGQGLEAFF; CDR3 DNA: TGTGCCAGTAGGATGGGACAGGGCCTAGAAGCTTTCTTT
clone size: .; J gene: TRBJ2-7; D gene: TRBD1; V gene: TRBV11-2; CDR3 length: 14; CDR3 protein: CASSLGYRGYEQYF; CDR3 DNA: TGTGCCAGCAGCTTAGGGTACAGGGGTTACGAGCAGTACTTC
clone size: few; J gene: TRBJ1-2; D gene: .; V gene: TRBV28; CDR3 length: 13; CDR3 protein: CASSDSVNYGYTF; CDR3 DNA: TGTGCCAGCTCGGACAGCGTTAACTATGGCTACACCTTC
clone size: .; J gene: TRBJ2-2; D gene: .; V gene: TRBV2; CDR3 length: 15; CDR3 protein: CASSVLYTNTGELFF; CDR3 DNA: TGTGCCAGCAGTGTGTTGTACACCAACACCGGGGAGCTGTTTTTT